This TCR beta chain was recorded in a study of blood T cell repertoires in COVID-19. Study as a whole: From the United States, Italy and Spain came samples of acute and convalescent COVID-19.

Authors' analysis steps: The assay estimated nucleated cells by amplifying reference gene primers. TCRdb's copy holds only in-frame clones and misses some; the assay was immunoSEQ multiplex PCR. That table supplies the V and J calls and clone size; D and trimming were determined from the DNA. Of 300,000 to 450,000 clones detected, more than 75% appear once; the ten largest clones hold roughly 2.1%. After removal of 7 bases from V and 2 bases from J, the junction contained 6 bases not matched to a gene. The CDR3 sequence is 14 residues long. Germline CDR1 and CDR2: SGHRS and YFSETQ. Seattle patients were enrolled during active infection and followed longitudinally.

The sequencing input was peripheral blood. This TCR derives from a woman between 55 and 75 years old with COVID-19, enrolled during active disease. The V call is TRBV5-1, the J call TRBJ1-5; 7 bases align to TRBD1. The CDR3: CASRQGIGNQPQHF. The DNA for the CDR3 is TGCGCCAGCCGACAGGGAATCGGCAATCAGCCCCAGCATTTT.